A selection of T cell receptor beta chains follows, all from one sample in a study of human T cells and chemical hapten exposure. TCRdb processed the RACE reads anew with MiXCR; each CDR3 protein has one entry. The data contain roughly 380,000 distinct CDR3 sequences, more than 5% of them singletons. The specimen was whole blood, collected in connection with sensitization to the hapten diphenylcyclopropenone (DPC). The receptors were sampled from a woman aged 18-30 years with alopecia areata. Some clones in this sample may be carry-over from other donors' samples. The CDR3 runs from the conserved cysteine through the conserved F or W. A D gene is named only where the DNA matches it firmly. A row's size may be missing; if present it is once, few, many or a size class.

>TRBJ2-3|TRBV6-6|.|.
TGTGCCAGCAGTTCAAACCTGGGGCCAGCTAGCACAGATACGCAGTATTTT
CASSSNLGPASTDTQYF
>TRBJ2-7|TRBV6-5|TRBD2|.
TGTGCCAGCGGAAGGACTAGCGGGGACGAGCAGTACTTC
CASGRTSGDEQYF
>TRBJ1-2|TRBV7-9|.|few
TGTGCCAGCAGCACCGACCCTAACTATGGCTACACCTTC
CASSTDPNYGYTF
>TRBJ1-1|TRBV4-2|.|many
TGTGCCAGCAGCCACGCGGGGCAGAACACTGAAGCTTTCTTT
CASSHAGQNTEAFF
>TRBJ2-2|TRBV27|.|.
TGTGCCAGCAGTTTATTGGGAGCTCTGATCTATGGGACCGGGGAGCTGTTTTTT
CASSLLGALIYGTGELFF
>TRBJ1-1|TRBV5-4|.|few
TGTGCCAGCAGCAACTTGGTGAACGGAGGCACTGAAGCTTTCTTT
CASSNLVNGGTEAFF
>TRBJ2-7|TRBV29-1|TRBD2|few
TGCAGCGCGCTCGGGGGGTTAGGGCCTCTCTACGAGCAGTACTTC
CSALGGLGPLYEQYF
>TRBJ1-1|TRBV20-1|.|many
TGCAGTGCTAGAGATCACACGGTGAACACTGAAGCTTTCTTT
CSARDHTVNTEAFF
>TRBJ2-5|TRBV4-1|TRBD2|few
TGCGCCAGCAGCCAAGATGGTCGGGGGAGGGGCCGGGAGACCCAGTACTTC
CASSQDGRGRGRETQYF
>TRBJ1-4|TRBV7-9|TRBD1|many
TGTGCCAGCAGCTTAATCAGGGGGGAAGAAGAAAAACTGTTTTTT
CASSLIRGEEEKLFF
>TRBJ2-7|TRBV7-2|TRBD1|few
TGTGCCAGCAGCCCGGGACAGGTCTACGAGCAGTACTTC
CASSPGQVYEQYF
>TRBJ1-1|TRBV6-6|.|few
TGTGCCAGCAGTTACCCGGACCGTTCTGAAGCTTTCTTT
CASSYPDRSEAFF
>TRBJ2-5|TRBV7-2|.|few
TGTGCCAGCAGCTCGACAGAAGAGACCCAGTACTTC
CASSSTEETQYF
>TRBJ1-1|TRBV6-6|.|many
TGTGCCAGCCATTCCAACAAGCCGAACACTGAAGCTTTCTTT
CASHSNKPNTEAFF
>TRBJ2-1|TRBV9|.|.
TGTGCCAGCAGCGTAGAGGCCAGGGGAAGAGCTGAGCAGTTCTTC
CASSVEARGRAEQFF
>TRBJ2-4|TRBV7-2|.|few
TGTGCCAGCAGCTTAGGACCTGCAGAGTATTCCCTAGCCAAAAACATTCAGTACTTC
CASSLGPAEYSLAKNIQYF
>TRBJ2-7|TRBV7-3|TRBD1|many
TGTGCCAGCAGCTTCCGGCGGGACAGGGACTACGAGCAGTACTTC
CASSFRRDRDYEQYF
>TRBJ1-4|TRBV5-1|TRBD1|many
TGCGCCAGCAGCTTTTCCGGGACAGGGGATGAAAAACTGTTTTTT
CASSFSGTGDEKLFF
>TRBJ1-1|TRBV28|.|many
TGTGCCAGCATTGGGGCAGGAGAGAACACTGAAGCTTTCTTT
CASIGAGENTEAFF
>TRBJ2-1|TRBV18|.|.
TGTGCCAGCTCACGACGGACTCTGCCGGGATCCTACAATGAGCAGTTCTTC
CASSRRTLPGSYNEQFF
>TRBJ1-2|TRBV3-1|TRBD1|many
TGTGCCAGCAGCCAAGGCCCGACAGGGAGTGGCTACACCTTC
CASSQGPTGSGYTF
>TRBJ1-2|TRBV21-1|.|many
TGTGCCAGCAGCACGAACTCAGATGGCTACACCTTC
CASSTNSDGYTF
>TRBJ1-5|TRBV12-3/TRBV12-4|.|few
TGTGCCAGCCTGGGGGGGTATCAGCCCCAGCATTTT
CASLGGYQPQHF
>TRBJ1-4|TRBV7-2|TRBD1|many
TGTGCCAGCAGCCAAGGGGCAGGGGGCAGCGAAAAACTGTTTTTT
CASSQGAGGSEKLFF
>TRBJ1-1|TRBV6-2/TRBV6-3|TRBD1|many
TGTGCCAGCAGCAAGGGGGCTAGCAACACTGAAGCTTTCTTT
CASSKGASNTEAFF
>TRBJ1-2|TRBV20-1|.|many
TGCAGTGCTAGAGATACAGGGTCCCTACTCTATGGCTACACCTTC
CSARDTGSLLYGYTF
>TRBJ2-7|TRBV29-1|TRBD2|.
TGCAGCGTGGGAGGGCGATATTCGAACGAGCAGTACTTC
CSVGGRYSNEQYF
>TRBJ2-7|TRBV4-3|.|many
TGCGCCAGCAGCCAGTGGCTGGTTCAAAGCTACGAGCAGTACTTC
CASSQWLVQSYEQYF
>TRBJ1-4|TRBV6-6|.|few
TGTGCCAGCAGTTACTCCATTGGGGGGAATGAAAAACTGTTTTTT
CASSYSIGGNEKLFF
>TRBJ2-2|TRBV5-6|TRBD2|few
TGTGCCAGCAGCTTGTCTTGGAGCGGGGACGCCGGGGAGCTGTTTTTT
CASSLSWSGDAGELFF
>TRBJ2-1|TRBV18|.|.
TGTGCCAGCTCACCACCGGTGGGGCCTTACAATGAGCAGTTCTTC
CASSPPVGPYNEQFF
>TRBJ1-6|TRBV12-5|.|many
TGTGCTAGTGGTTTATTGGCAGTTCCGAGCTATAATTCACCCCTCCACTTT
CASGLLAVPSYNSPLHF
>TRBJ1-1|TRBV12-3/TRBV12-4|.|many
TGTGCCAGCAGTTTAGCGCTGGGGGGTTACACTGAAGCTTTCTTT
CASSLALGGYTEAFF
>TRBJ1-4|TRBV28|TRBD1|many
TGTGCCAGCAGTTTAGGGACCGGGACAGGTCGGGAAAAACTGTTTTTT
CASSLGTGTGREKLFF
>TRBJ2-1|TRBV20-1|.|.
TGCAGTGCTAGAGATAGGCGGGGCCACTCCTACAATGAGCAGTTCTTC
CSARDRRGHSYNEQFF
>TRBJ2-6|TRBV9|.|few
TGTGCCAGCAGCGGGACGCAATCTGGGGCCAACGTCCTGACTTTC
CASSGTQSGANVLTF
>TRBJ1-2|TRBV29-1|.|many
TGCAGCGCCGGTGGGGACACCTATGGCTACACCTTC
CSAGGDTYGYTF
>TRBJ1-5|TRBV5-1|.|many
TGCGCCAGCAGCTTCGACGATAGGCAGCCCCAGCATTTT
CASSFDDRQPQHF
>TRBJ1-2|TRBV2|.|.
TGTGCCAGCAGGAGAGGCAGGGAACAAGGCTACACCTTC
CASRRGREQGYTF
>TRBJ2-4|TRBV6-5|TRBD2|.
TGTGCCAGCAGTTACAGGGCTAGCGGGGGTCGGAACATTCAGTACTTC
CASSYRASGGRNIQYF
>TRBJ1-1|TRBV12-3/TRBV12-4|.|many
TGTGCCAGCAGTTTAGGGTACACGAACACTGAAGCTTTCTTT
CASSLGYTNTEAFF
>TRBJ1-4|TRBV3-1|TRBD1|few
TGTGCCAGCAGCCAAGATCTGACAGGGCGAAATGAAAAACTGTTTTTT
CASSQDLTGRNEKLFF
>TRBJ2-2|TRBV4-3|.|few
TGCGCCAGCAGCCAAAACCAGGGGTACGCGAACACCGGGGAGCTGTTTTTT
CASSQNQGYANTGELFF
>TRBJ1-6|TRBV5-1|.|many
TGCGCCAGCAGCTTTGTGGTTGATTCACCCCTCCACTTT
CASSFVVDSPLHF
>TRBJ1-6|TRBV20-1|.|.
TGCAGTGCTAGAGTATCCGGGTTTAATAATTCACCCCTCCACTTT
CSARVSGFNNSPLHF
>TRBJ2-3|TRBV20-1|TRBD2|many
TGCAGTGCTAGAGATCCAGCGGGGGGCTTCACAGATACGCAGTATTTT
CSARDPAGGFTDTQYF
>TRBJ1-1|TRBV28|.|many
TGTGCCAGCAGTTTAGGGCATACGAACACTGAAGCTTTCTTT
CASSLGHTNTEAFF
>TRBJ2-7|TRBV10-3|TRBD2|few
TGTGCCATCAGTGAACAGCGGGGGTCCTACGAGCAGTACTTC
CAISEQRGSYEQYF
>TRBJ2-7|TRBV10-3|TRBD1|many
TGTGCCATCAGTGAGAGGGAGACAGGGTTTCAGTCCTACGAGCAGTACTTC
CAISERETGFQSYEQYF
>TRBJ2-7|TRBV15|.|few
TGTGCCACCCGAGAGATGCCCAGCGAGCAGTACTTC
CATREMPSEQYF
>TRBJ2-1|TRBV5-4|.|many
TGTGCCAGCAGCTGGAGAGGAGGGGGCCGCGCAGGGACCTTGAGCGATGAGCAGTTCTTC
CASSWRGGGRAGTLSDEQFF